This T cell receptor beta chain was captured by sequencing in a study of preoperative IRX-2 immunotherapy in early breast cancer. Indicated treatment: preoperative locoregional IRX-2 cytokine immunotherapy. CDR1 is LNHDA, CDR2 SQIVND, per germline (reference sequence). Trimming removed 8 bases from V and 2 bases from J, with 10 bases in between. There are 13 residues in the CDR3. The method was immunoSEQ multiplex PCR; TCRdb's version includes in-frame clones alone and lacks a portion of them. The top ten hold 1% to 1.5% of the sample, which has over 25,000 clones, 80% to 90% seen once. This receptor was obtained from a human donor with breast cancer. The gene calls are TRBV19 and TRBJ1-5; no clear D gene. Sample: lymph node tissue, taken after IRX-2 immunotherapy. CDR3 amino acids: CASANGRNQPQHF. CDR3 sequence (DNA): TGTGCCAGTGCCAACGGGCGCAATCAGCCCCAGCATTTT.